These 12 T cell receptor beta chains were sequenced from one sample in a study of CD8 T cells in Susac syndrome. RNA, at about 0.5 to 1 ug, was reverse transcribed with random hexamers. TCRdb ran MiXCR on the immunoSEQ multiplex PCR reads and lists one entry per CDR3 protein. This sample yields around 170,000 distinct CDR3 sequences, of which roughly 94% are seen a single time; 0.1% to 0.13% belongs to the top ten. Specimen: CD4+ T cells from PBMCs. These TCRs come from a human donor with Susac syndrome.

The chain joins TRBV19 to TRBJ1-2, with D possibly matching TRBD1 (5 bases). V lost 3 bases to trimming and J lost 7 bases, with 15 bases between them. Germline V gene data show CDR1 as LNHDA and CDR2 as SQIVND (reference sequence). This CDR3 is 14 amino acids long. Here the CDR3 DNA reads TGTGCCAGTAGTATCCCCACTACAGGTCCTGGCTACACCTTC. This codes for CASSIPTTGPGYTF.

The chain links TRBV14 to TRBJ2-1; 7 nucleotides match TRBD2. V shed 3 bases, J shed 6 bases, and the junction held 17 bases outside the gene matches. This CDR3 is built from 18 residues. The germline V gene encodes CDR1 SGHDN and CDR2 FVKESK. The CDR3 coding sequence is TGTGCCAGCAGCCATCTCGGGACGGCTAGCGGTCCTCGCAATGAGCAGTTCTTC. Translating it yields CASSHLGTASGPRNEQFF.

The table lists this clonotype with a few counts. V is TRBV5-1 and J is TRBJ2-5, with TRBD2 identical over 7 bases. Germline loops: CDR1 SGHRS, CDR2 YFSETQ. The ends lost 4 bases at V and 2 bases at J; junction bases unmatched: 5. The CDR3 has 14 residues. CDR3 region: CASSLGTTQETQYF. CDR3 sequence (DNA): TGCGCCAGCAGCCTGGGGACTACACAAGAGACCCAGTACTTC.

The chain carries TRBV27 and TRBJ2-7, with D tentatively TRBD2 (5 bases). The CDR3 is 11 amino acids. Trimming removed 6 bases at V and 3 bases at J, with 6 bases between. Germline CDR1 reads MNHEY; CDR2 reads SMNVEV (reference sequence). CDR3 amino acids: CASRAGYEQYF. The CDR3 DNA follows: TGTGCCAGCAGGGCGGGCTACGAGCAGTACTTC.

V and J are TRBV5-4 and TRBJ1-2; the D is unclear. The V and J ends lost 2 bases and 4 bases respectively, with 12 bases between them. This CDR3 comprises 14 residues. Germline CDR1 reads SGHNT; CDR2 reads YYREEE (reference sequence). The chain's CDR3 is CASSLYSGSYGYTF. For the CDR3, the DNA is TGTGCCAGCAGCTTATACAGCGGATCCTATGGCTACACCTTC.

The chain uses TRBV7-9 and TRBJ2-2; D is perhaps TRBD1 or TRBD2 (5 bases each). The CDR3 consists of 16 residues. Germline loops: CDR1 SEHNR, CDR2 FQNEAQ (reference sequence). V lost 2 bases, J lost 1 base, and 11 bases lay in between. CDR3 protein: CASSLFRDGNTGELFF. Written as DNA, the CDR3 is TGTGCCAGCAGCTTATTCCGGGACGGGAACACCGGGGAGCTGTTTTTT.

The chain employs TRBV3-1 and TRBJ1-2; D call uncertain. The CDR3 spans 14 residues. V was trimmed by 4 bases and J by 3 bases, leaving 12 bases between them. The germline CDR1 and CDR2 sequences are LGHDT and YNNKEL (reference sequence). The CDR3 sequence is CASSRFLGDYGYTF. CDR3 DNA: TGTGCCAGCAGCCGATTCTTAGGTGACTATGGCTACACCTTC.

The CDR3 loop is CASSFGQSEKLFF. CDR3 sequence (DNA): TGTGCCAGCAGTTTCGGACAGAGTGAAAAACTGTTTTTT. V and J are TRBV12-3 or TRBV12-4 and TRBJ1-4, with D perhaps TRBD1 (6 bases). Deletions cut 3 bases from V and 7 bases from J, with 9 bases between. The CDR3 consists of 13 residues.

The chain employs TRBV29-1 and TRBJ2-5; TRBD2 might be the D (6 bases). Trimming cost V 5 bases and J 2 bases, with 9 bases left between them. Germline loops: CDR1 SQVTM, CDR2 ANQGSEA. The CDR3 is made up of 12 amino acids. In DNA, the CDR3 is TGCAGCGTTTCCAGCGGGCAAGAGACCCAGTACTTC. As protein: CSVSSGQETQYF. The whole variable domain, remainder taken from reference TRBV29-1 and TRBJ2-5, is SAVISQKPSRDICQRGTSLTIQCQVDSQVTMMFWYRQQPGQSLTLIATANQGSEATYESGFVIDKFPISRPNLTFSTLTVSNMSPEDSSIYLCSVSSGQETQYFGPGTRLLVL.

J is TRBJ1-5 and V is TRBV6-2 or TRBV6-3; D perhaps matches TRBD1 (5 bases). Trimming cost V 10 bases and J 3 bases, with 13 bases left between them. Germline V gives CDR1 MNHEY, CDR2 SVGEGT. This CDR3 has 13 amino acids. The DNA of the CDR3 is TGTGCCACCGGGAGGGGCAACAATCAGCCCCAGCATTTT. Amino acids: CATGRGNNQPQHF.

The chain combines TRBV7-2 with TRBJ2-3, with D possibly matching TRBD1 (6 bases). The CDR3 is made up of 15 amino acids. Germline CDR1 and CDR2: SGHTA and FQGNSA. V was shortened by 4 bases and J by 0 bases, with 11 bases between the two germline ends. CDR3 in amino acids: CASSYQGSSTDTQYF. CDR3 nucleotide sequence: TGTGCCAGCAGCTACCAGGGGTCTAGCACAGATACGCAGTATTTT.

This chain uses TRBV20-1 with TRBJ2-3; 12 bases agree with TRBD2. The CDR3 extends over 15 amino acids. V shed 6 bases, J shed 6 bases, and the junction held 10 bases outside the gene matches. Germline CDR1 DFQATT, CDR2 SNEGSKA (reference sequence). CDR3 region: CSAGPSGGAGDTQYF. DNA of the CDR3: TGCAGTGCCGGACCTAGCGGGGGGGCTGGTGATACGCAGTATTTT.